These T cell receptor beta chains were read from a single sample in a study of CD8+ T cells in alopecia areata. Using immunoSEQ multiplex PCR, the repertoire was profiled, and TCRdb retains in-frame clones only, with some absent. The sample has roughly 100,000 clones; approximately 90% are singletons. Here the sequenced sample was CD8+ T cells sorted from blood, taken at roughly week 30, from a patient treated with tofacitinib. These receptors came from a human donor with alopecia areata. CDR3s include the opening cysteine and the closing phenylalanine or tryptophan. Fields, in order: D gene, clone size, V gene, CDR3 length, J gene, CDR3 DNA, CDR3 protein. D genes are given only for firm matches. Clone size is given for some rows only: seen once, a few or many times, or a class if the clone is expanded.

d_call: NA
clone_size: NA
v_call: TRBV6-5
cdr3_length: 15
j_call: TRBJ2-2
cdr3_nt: TGTGCCAGCAGTCCCTCGGCGGGTGACACCGGGGAGCTGTTTTTT
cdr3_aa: CASSPSAGDTGELFF

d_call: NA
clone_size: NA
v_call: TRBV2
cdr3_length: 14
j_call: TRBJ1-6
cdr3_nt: TGTGCCAGCAGTGAGTACAGGAATAATTCACCCCTCCACTTT
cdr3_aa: CASSEYRNNSPLHF

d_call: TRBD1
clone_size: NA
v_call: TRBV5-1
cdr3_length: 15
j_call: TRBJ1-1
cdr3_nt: TGCGCCAGCAGCTTGGGACAGGGTGGGGACACTGAAGCTTTCTTT
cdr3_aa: CASSLGQGGDTEAFF

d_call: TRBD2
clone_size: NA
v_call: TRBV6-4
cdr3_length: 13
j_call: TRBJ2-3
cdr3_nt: TGTGCCAGCAGTGACTCTAGCGGGGATACGCAGTATTTT
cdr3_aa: CASSDSSGDTQYF

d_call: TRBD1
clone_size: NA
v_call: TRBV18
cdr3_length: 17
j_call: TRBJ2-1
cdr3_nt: TGTGCCAGCTCACCAAAAGTCGGGACAGATCCTTACAATGAGCAGTTCTTC
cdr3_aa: CASSPKVGTDPYNEQFF

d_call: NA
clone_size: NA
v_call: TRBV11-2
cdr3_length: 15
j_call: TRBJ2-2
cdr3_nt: TGTGCCAGCAGCCCGCCGACAGGCATCACCGGGGAGCTGTTTTTT
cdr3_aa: CASSPPTGITGELFF

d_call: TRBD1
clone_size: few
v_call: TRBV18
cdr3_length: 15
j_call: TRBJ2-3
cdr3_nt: TGTGCCAGCTCGGGGCCGACAGGGGACTCAGATACGCAGTATTTT
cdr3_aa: CASSGPTGDSDTQYF

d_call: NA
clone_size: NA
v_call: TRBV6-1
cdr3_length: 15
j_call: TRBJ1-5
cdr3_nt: TGTGCCAGCAGTCCTACGATCTATAGCAATCAGCCCCGGCATTTT
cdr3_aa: CASSPTIYSNQPRHF

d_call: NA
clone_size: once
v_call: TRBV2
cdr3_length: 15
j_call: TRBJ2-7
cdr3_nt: TGTGCCAGCAGTGCATTAGACAGTACGAACTACGAGCAGTACTTC
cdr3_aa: CASSALDSTNYEQYF

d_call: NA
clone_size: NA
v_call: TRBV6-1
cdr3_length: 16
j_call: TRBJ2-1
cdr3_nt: TGTGCCAGCAGTGAACCCTACAGCAGCTCCTACAATGAGCAGTTCTTC
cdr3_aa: CASSEPYSSSYNEQFF